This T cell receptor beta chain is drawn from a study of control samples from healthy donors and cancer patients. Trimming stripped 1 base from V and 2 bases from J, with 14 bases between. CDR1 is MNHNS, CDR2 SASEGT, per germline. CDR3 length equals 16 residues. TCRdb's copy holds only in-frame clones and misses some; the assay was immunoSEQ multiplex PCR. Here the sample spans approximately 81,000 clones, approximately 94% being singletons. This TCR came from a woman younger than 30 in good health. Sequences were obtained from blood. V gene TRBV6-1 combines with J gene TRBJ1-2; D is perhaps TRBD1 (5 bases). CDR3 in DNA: TGTGCCAGCAGTGAAGGGGAGGGGCAGCGCAACTATGGCTACACCTTC. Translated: CASSEGEGQRNYGYTF.